Following are 5 T cell receptor beta chains from one sample sequenced in a study of blood T cell repertoires in COVID-19 (TCRdb year 2020). The method behind the library was the immunoSEQ multiplex PCR assay. In its TCRdb copy, this immuneACCESS table keeps in-frame sequences only and misses some clones. Where compared with another copy, unresolved V genes explain less than half of these, and the others have no known cause. The sample table contains hundreds of thousands of clones; only one count was recorded for about 88% of them. Jointly, the top ten make up roughly 1.4% of the sample. What was sequenced was PBMCs or T cells enriched from blood (not recorded which). These receptors were taken from a woman between 18 and 29 years old who had been exposed to COVID-19.

J is TRBJ2-1 and V is TRBV5-7; 14 positions agree with TRBD2. TRBV5-7 falls under the ORF class, with uncertain function. The CDR3 loop spans 19 amino acids. The junction had 16 bases not matched to a gene; V was cut back by 3 bases and J by 8 bases. CDR3 sequence reads: CASSSVPGLAGVGGDEQFF. CDR3 bases: TGTGCCAGCAGCTCAGTTCCGGGACTAGCGGGAGTGGGAGGAGATGAGCAGTTCTTC.

J is TRBJ2-7 and V is TRBV7-6; D possibly corresponds to TRBD2 (5 bases). The V end lost 6 bases, the J end lost 2 bases, and 14 bases lay between the germline ends. The CDR3 has 14 amino acids. The germline gives CDR1 SGHVS, CDR2 FNYEAQ. The CDR3 DNA sequence: TGTGCCAGCAGTCGCGGGTCTACGACCTACGAGCAGTACTTC. It is translated as CASSRGSTTYEQYF.

The chain joins TRBV6-2 or TRBV6-3 to TRBJ1-2; no definite D call. Germline V CDR1 and CDR2: MNHEY, SVGEGT. V was pared by 5 bases and J by 10 bases, with 14 bases between. The CDR3 has 12 amino acids. This CDR3 reads CASSTSYQAYTF. CDR3 in DNA: TGTGCCAGCAGTACCTCCTATCAGGCCTACACCTTC.

The chain uses TRBV28 and TRBJ2-7, with TRBD2 matching 7 bases. Trimming took 3 bases from V and 7 from J; bases not matched to a gene: 6. Germline CDR1 reads MDHEN; CDR2 reads SYDVKM. The CDR3 covers 13 residues. Here the CDR3 DNA reads TGTGCCAGCAGTTTCCCGGCGCGGGGGGAGCAGTACTTC. Protein: CASSFPARGEQYF.

The chain recombines TRBV27 with TRBJ1-2; 9 bases line up with TRBD1. The CDR3 loop spans 16 amino acids. Germline V lookup: CDR1 MNHEY, CDR2 SMNVEV (reference sequence). V lost 5 bases and J lost 4; bases outside the gene matches: 11. The CDR3 DNA is TGTGCCAGCAGTCCTAGACAGGGGGGAATTATCTATGGCTACACCTTC. It encodes CASSPRQGGIIYGYTF.